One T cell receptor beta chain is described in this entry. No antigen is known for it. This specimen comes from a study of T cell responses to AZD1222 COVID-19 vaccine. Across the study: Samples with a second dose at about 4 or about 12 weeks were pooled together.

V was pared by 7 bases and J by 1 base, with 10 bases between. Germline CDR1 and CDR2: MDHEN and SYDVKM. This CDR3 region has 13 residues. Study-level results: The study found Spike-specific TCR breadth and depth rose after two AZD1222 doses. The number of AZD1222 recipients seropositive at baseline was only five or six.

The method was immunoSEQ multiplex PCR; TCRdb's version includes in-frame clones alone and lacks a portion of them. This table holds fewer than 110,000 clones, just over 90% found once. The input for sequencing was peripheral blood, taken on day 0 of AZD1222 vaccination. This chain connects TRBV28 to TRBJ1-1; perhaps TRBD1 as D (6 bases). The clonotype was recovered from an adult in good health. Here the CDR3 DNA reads TGTGCCAGCAAATTAGGGGGGAACACTGAAGCTTTCTTT. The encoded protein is CASKLGGNTEAFF.